These T cell receptor beta chains were read from a single sample in a study of control samples from healthy donors and cancer patients. Clones were sequenced by immunoSEQ multiplex PCR, and TCRdb holds only the in-frame ones, with some missing. This table holds about 130,000 clones, roughly 90% found once. The sequenced sample was blood. All receptors derive from a woman between 50 and 59 years old in good health. The CDR3 runs from the conserved cysteine through the conserved F or W. The D gene is left open where the match is weak. Clone size is shown for a subset of rows, as once, few, many or a class of expanded clone.

J | D | size | V | DNA | CDR3
TRBJ1-2 | - | - | TRBV2 | TGTGCCAGCAGACTAGACAGCTATGGCTACACCTTC | CASRLDSYGYTF
TRBJ2-1 | - | - | TRBV28 | TGTGCCAGCAGGACGGGGCAGGGGGGAAAATACAATGAGCAGTTCTTC | CASRTGQGGKYNEQFF
TRBJ1-1 | - | once | TRBV3-1/TRBV3-2 | TGTGCCAGCAGCCAGAAGGTCGGAGCGACGAACACTGAAGCTTTCTTT | CASSQKVGATNTEAFF
TRBJ1-6 | - | - | TRBV6-6 | TGTGCCAGCAGTCCCTCCCGGGAGGTCAGACCCCTCCACTTT | CASSPSREVRPLHF
TRBJ2-3 | - | - | TRBV11-3 | TGTGCCAGCAGCCCGGGGGGCACAGATACGCAGTATTTT | CASSPGGTDTQYF
TRBJ2-2 | - | - | TRBV15 | TGTGCCACCAGCGGGGGCAGGGCGGACACCGGGGAGCTGTTTTTT | CATSGGRADTGELFF
TRBJ1-1 | TRBD1 | - | TRBV5-1 | TGCGCCAGCAGCTTGGCGTACGGACAGGTGAACACTGAAGCTTTCTTT | CASSLAYGQVNTEAFF
TRBJ1-5 | TRBD1 | - | TRBV18 | TGTGCCAGCTCTCTCGGACAGGGGGTGTCTATGGCCCAGCATTTT | CASSLGQGVSMAQHF
TRBJ1-5 | - | - | TRBV7-9 | TGTGCCAGCAGCTTAGGCACGGGGGCAGAACAGCCCCAGCATTTT | CASSLGTGAEQPQHF
TRBJ1-2 | - | - | TRBV28 | TGTGCCAGCAGTTTAGGGGATGGCTACACCTTC | CASSLGDGYTF
TRBJ2-7 | - | - | TRBV25-1 | TGTGCCAGCAGTGGGGGGGGCCGCGTTCCATTTGCCCACGAGCAGTACTTC | CASSGGGRVPFAHEQYF
TRBJ1-2 | - | - | TRBV7-9 | TGTGCTACGAACAGGGAAGTTGGTGGCTACACCTTC | CATNREVGGYTF
TRBJ2-1 | - | - | TRBV6-5 | TGTGCCGCCGGAGGCTCCTACAATGAGCAGTTCTTC | CAAGGSYNEQFF
TRBJ2-3 | TRBD2 | - | TRBV6-1 | TGTGCCAGCAGTGAGAAAAGCGGGAGAGATGGAGATACGCAGTATTTT | CASSEKSGRDGDTQYF
TRBJ1-1 | - | - | TRBV10-3 | TGTGCCATCAGTGAGGGAACGGGGGGAACTGAAGCTTTCTTT | CAISEGTGGTEAFF
TRBJ2-7 | - | once | TRBV11-2 | TGTGCCAGCACCCTTTCGGGTGCCTACGAGCAGTACTTC | CASTLSGAYEQYF
TRBJ2-1 | - | - | TRBV9 | TGTGCCAGCAGCGTAGGTATCGGGAGTTCCTACAATGAGCAGTTCTTC | CASSVGIGSSYNEQFF
TRBJ1-1 | TRBD1 | - | TRBV7-8 | TGTGCCAGCAGCAATGCTCTTGCGACAGGGGGCACTGAAGCTTTCTTT | CASSNALATGGTEAFF
TRBJ2-3 | - | - | TRBV24-1 | TGTGCCACCAGTGATACAAGGAGTAGCACAGATACGCAGTATTTT | CATSDTRSSTDTQYF
TRBJ2-4 | - | - | TRBV5-1 | TGCGCCAGCAGCTTACAGGGTCTAGCCAAAAACATTCAGTACTTC | CASSLQGLAKNIQYF
TRBJ1-5 | - | - | TRBV15 | TGTGCCACCAGCAGAGATCGGGGGGGAGGGGATCAGCCCCAGCATTTT | CATSRDRGGGDQPQHF
TRBJ1-2 | TRBD1 | few | TRBV3-1/TRBV3-2 | TGTGCCAGCAGCCAAGGACCCGGACAGGGCTTATCCGGCTACACCTTC | CASSQGPGQGLSGYTF
TRBJ1-2 | - | - | TRBV12-3/TRBV12-4 | TGTGCCAGCAGTTTGGCAGGGGGCTACACCTTC | CASSLAGGYTF
TRBJ1-1 | - | - | TRBV6-5 | TGTGCCAGCAGTTACGAAGCACAGTTCGGCACTGAAGCTTTCTTT | CASSYEAQFGTEAFF
TRBJ1-6 | - | - | TRBV6-5 | TGTGCCAGCGCCTTCAGGAATTCACCCCTCCACTTT | CASAFRNSPLHF
TRBJ2-7 | - | - | TRBV28 | TGTGCCAGCAGGAAGGACGGCCTTAACCCTACCTACGAGCAGTACTTC | CASRKDGLNPTYEQYF
TRBJ1-1 | - | - | TRBV7-9 | TGTGCCAGCAGCTTAGAGACCCAAGCTTTCTTT | CASSLETQAFF
TRBJ1-4 | - | - | TRBV19 | TGTGCCAGTAGTATAGGTCGAGCAACTAATGAAAAACTGTTTTTT | CASSIGRATNEKLFF
TRBJ2-3 | - | - | TRBV29-1 | TGCAGCGTTGTTGCGGGTCCCGCGTCCTCAGATACGCAGTATTTT | CSVVAGPASSDTQYF
TRBJ1-1 | - | - | TRBV18 | TGTGCCAGCTCACCACTCGAGCAGGTGATGAACACTGAAGCTTTCTTT | CASSPLEQVMNTEAFF
TRBJ2-1 | TRBD2 | - | TRBV27 | TGTGCCAGCAGTTTAGGAACCCCCCGGGGAGGGTTAAAGCAGTTCTTC | CASSLGTPRGGLKQFF
TRBJ2-2 | TRBD2 | once | TRBV11-2 | TGTGCCAGCAGCTTAGTGGGGGGGTACACCGGGGAGCTGTTTTTT | CASSLVGGYTGELFF